The rows below give T cell receptor beta chains drawn from one sample of a study of PD-L1 blockade in urothelial cancer. Assay: immunoSEQ multiplex PCR; the TCRdb copy retains only in-frame clones and omits some. In the table there are just under 45,000 clones, more than 75% of which are singletons. The sample in question was PBMCs, obtained around atezolizumab (anti-PD-L1) treatment. The receptors were gathered from a woman aged 60-70 years with urothelial cancer. The CDR3 runs from the conserved cysteine through the conserved F or W. A D gene is named only where the DNA matches it firmly. The listing skips clone size in some rows; elsewhere it reads once, few, many or a size class.

NA	NA	TRBV6-5	TRBJ2-3	CASSEDYNTDTQYF	TGTGCCAGCAGTGAGGACTACAACACAGATACGCAGTATTTT
NA	NA	TRBV29-1	TRBJ1-2	CSVDSGQRGYTF	TGCAGCGTTGATTCGGGACAACGCGGCTACACCTTC
NA	TRBD1	TRBV18	TRBJ1-5	CASSRDSNNQPQHF	TGTGCCAGCTCCCGGGACAGCAATAATCAGCCCCAGCATTTT
once	TRBD2	TRBV6-6	TRBJ2-5	CASRRLAGGSETQYF	TGTGCCAGCAGGAGACTAGCGGGGGGTTCAGAGACCCAGTACTTC
NA	TRBD2	TRBV6-5	TRBJ2-7	CASSPTSGSYEQYF	TGTGCCAGCAGTCCGACTAGCGGGAGTTACGAGCAGTACTTC
NA	TRBD1	TRBV19	TRBJ1-1	CASSMNRGWTEAFF	TGTGCCAGTAGTATGAACAGGGGATGGACTGAAGCTTTCTTT
medium-sized	TRBD2	TRBV2	TRBJ2-5	CASPGGVLETQYF	TGTGCCAGCCCCGGGGGGGTGTTGGAGACCCAGTACTTC
NA	TRBD2	TRBV11-2	TRBJ2-3	CASSLDGLAGDTQYF	TGTGCCAGCAGCTTAGATGGGCTAGCGGGGGATACGCAGTATTTT
NA	NA	TRBV7-9	TRBJ2-1	CASSLDGGSYNEQFF	TGTGCCAGCAGCTTAGATGGAGGGAGCTACAATGAGCAGTTCTTC
NA	NA	TRBV30	TRBJ1-4	CAWRNQGGANEKLFF	TGTGCCTGGAGAAACCAGGGAGGTGCTAATGAAAAACTGTTTTTT
once	TRBD2	TRBV18	TRBJ2-7	CASSRGLAESYEQYF	TGTGCCAGCTCTCGTGGACTAGCCGAATCCTACGAGCAGTACTTC
NA	TRBD1	TRBV14	TRBJ2-3	CASSRPGQGTDTQYF	TGTGCCAGCAGTCGTCCGGGACAGGGCACAGATACGCAGTATTTT
NA	NA	TRBV6-1	TRBJ1-5	CASGSGVGQDQPQHF	TGTGCCAGTGGCAGCGGGGTTGGGCAAGATCAGCCCCAGCATTTT
few	NA	TRBV11-2	TRBJ2-3	CASSSPGSTDTQYF	TGTGCCAGCAGCTCCCCCGGGAGCACAGATACGCAGTATTTT
NA	TRBD2	TRBV9	TRBJ2-2	CASDPSGGNGELFF	TGTGCCAGCGACCCTAGCGGGGGTAACGGGGAGCTGTTTTTT
once	TRBD1	TRBV11-2	TRBJ1-2	CASSSGTGENYGYTF	TGTGCCAGCAGCTCAGGGACAGGGGAAAACTATGGCTACACCTTC
NA	NA	TRBV5-1	TRBJ2-1	CASSLDLGSSYNEQFF	TGCGCCAGCAGCTTGGATCTCGGGAGCTCCTACAATGAGCAGTTCTTC
NA	TRBD2	TRBV4-3	TRBJ2-3	CASSQVNGRSSDTQYF	TGCGCCAGCAGCCAAGTGAACGGGAGGAGTTCAGATACGCAGTATTTT
NA	NA	TRBV5-1	TRBJ1-4	CASSRRGDDEKLFF	TGCGCCAGCAGCCGTCGCGGGGACGATGAAAAACTGTTTTTT